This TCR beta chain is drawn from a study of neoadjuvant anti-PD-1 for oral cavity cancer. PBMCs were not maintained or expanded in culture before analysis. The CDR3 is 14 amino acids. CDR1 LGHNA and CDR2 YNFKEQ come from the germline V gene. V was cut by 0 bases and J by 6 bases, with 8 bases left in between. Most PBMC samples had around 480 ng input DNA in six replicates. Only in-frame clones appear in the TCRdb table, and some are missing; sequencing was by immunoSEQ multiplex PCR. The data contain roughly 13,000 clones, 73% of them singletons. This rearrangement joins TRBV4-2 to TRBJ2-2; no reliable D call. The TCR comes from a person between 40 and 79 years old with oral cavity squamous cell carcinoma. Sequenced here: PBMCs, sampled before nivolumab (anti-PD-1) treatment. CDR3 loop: CASSQDNGAGELFF. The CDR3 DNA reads TGTGCCAGCAGCCAAGATAATGGGGCCGGGGAGCTGTTTTTT.